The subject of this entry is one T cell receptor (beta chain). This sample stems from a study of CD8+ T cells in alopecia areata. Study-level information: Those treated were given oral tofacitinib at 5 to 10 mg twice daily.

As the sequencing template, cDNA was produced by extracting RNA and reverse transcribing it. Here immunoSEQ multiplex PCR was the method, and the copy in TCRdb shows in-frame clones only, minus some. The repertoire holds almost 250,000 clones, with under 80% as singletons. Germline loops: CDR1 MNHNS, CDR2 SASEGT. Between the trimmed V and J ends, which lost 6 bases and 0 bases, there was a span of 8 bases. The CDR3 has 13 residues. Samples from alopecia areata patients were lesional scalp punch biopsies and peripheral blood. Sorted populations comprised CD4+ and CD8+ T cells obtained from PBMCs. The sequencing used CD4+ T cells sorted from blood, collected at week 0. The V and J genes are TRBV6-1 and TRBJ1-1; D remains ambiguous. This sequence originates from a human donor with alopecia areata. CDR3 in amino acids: CASRLSLNTEAFF. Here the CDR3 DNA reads TGTGCCAGCAGACTGAGTTTGAACACTGAAGCTTTCTTT.